This entry lists 19 T cell receptor beta chains sequenced from one sample in a study of cytomegalovirus exposure and HLA in healthy donors. The study ran its PCR with 60 Vbeta and 13 Jbeta primers. Sequencing used immunoSEQ multiplex PCR; TCRdb keeps in-frame clones, though not all of them. Among roughly 190,000 clones listed, roughly a tenth were seen once. The sample was PBMCs. These receptors originate from a woman aged 25-40 years in good health and CMV-seropositive.

This clone showed up just a few times. J is TRBJ1-2 and V is TRBV19, with a tentative D call TRBD1 (5 bases). Trimming removed 0 bases at V and 4 bases at J, with 15 bases between. The CDR3 covers 16 residues. The germline CDR1 and CDR2 sequences are LNHDA and SQIVND (reference sequence). In DNA form, the CDR3 reads TGTGCCAGTAGTATAGATCCGGGGGTTGTCCTCTATGGCTACACCTTC. This gives the protein CASSIDPGVVLYGYTF. Variable domain in full (rest from reference TRBV19 and TRBJ1-2): DGGITQSPKYLFRKEGQNVTLSCEQNLNHDAMYWYRQDPGQGLRLIYYSQIVNDFQKGDIAEGYSVSREKKESFPLTVTSAQKNPTAFYLCASSIDPGVVLYGYTFGSGTRLTVV.

This clone came up a few times. V usage is TRBV7-2 and J usage is TRBJ1-5; TRBD1 agrees at 11 bases. The V segment lost 1 base and the J segment 6 bases; nucleotides outside the gene matches: 2. CDR3 length equals 15 residues. Germline assignment: CDR1 SGHTA and CDR2 FQGNSA. CDR3 in amino acids: CASSLVGTGGQPQHF. The CDR3 bases are TGTGCCAGCAGCTTAGTAGGGACAGGGGGTCAGCCCCAGCATTTT.

The gene calls are TRBV23-1 and TRBJ2-4; possibly TRBD2 for D (5 bases). TRBV23-1 is assigned to the ORF class and has an uncertain function. The CDR3 covers 10 residues. The ends were cut back, 2 bases at V and 14 bases at J, with 7 bases in the middle. In DNA form, the CDR3 reads TGCGCCAGCAGTCAAACTAGTAAGTACTTC. This codes for CASSQTSKYF.

The table lists this clone with many counts. The V and J genes are TRBV21-1 and TRBJ2-7; the listed D gene, TRBD2, was not tested against the DNA. TRBV21-1 is listed as a pseudogene. The CDR3 sequence is 18 residues long. The CDR3 nucleotides are TGTGCCAGCAGCAAACGGCCTCTAGCGGGAGGTCCTTTATACGAGCAGTACTTC. Protein product: CASSKRPLAGGPLYEQYF.

This clone occurred a few times. The V gene is TRBV6-5, the J gene TRBJ2-5; D possibly corresponds to TRBD2 (5 bases). Germline V gives CDR1 MNHEY, CDR2 SVGAGI. The CDR3 length is 13 residues. Trimming stripped 6 bases from V and 0 bases from J, with 8 bases between. CDR3 in amino acids: CASRDWNQETQYF. The CDR3 nucleotides read TGTGCCAGCAGGGACTGGAACCAAGAGACCCAGTACTTC.

This clone was counted only a few times. CDR3 sequence (DNA): TGTGCCTGGAGCGCCCAATCGGGCACTGAAGCTTTCTTT. Protein sequence: CAWSAQSGTEAFF. The chain joins TRBV30 to TRBJ1-1, with D uncertain. V lost 3 bases and J lost 4, with 12 bases in between. This CDR3 region has 13 residues. Germline V lookup: CDR1 GTSNPN, CDR2 SVGIG (reference sequence).

A few counts support this clone. This chain joins TRBV9 and TRBJ2-5, with D perhaps TRBD2 (6 bases). Germline CDR1 reads SGDLS; CDR2 reads YYNGEE. Trimming stripped 4 bases from V and 2 bases from J, with 15 bases between. The CDR3 contains 15 residues. CDR3 nucleotide sequence: TGTGCCAGCAGCCCCCATCCGGGACTGCAAGAGACCCAGTACTTC. This encodes CASSPHPGLQETQYF. Filled out from reference TRBV9 and TRBJ2-5, the complete variable domain reads DSGVTQTPKHLITATGQRVTLRCSPRSGDLSVYWYQQSLDQGLQFLIQYYNGEERAKGNILERFSAQQFPDLHSELNLSSLELGDSALYFCASSPHPGLQETQYFGPGTRLLVL.

CDR3 in amino acids: CAWSHPGHLNYGYTF. DNA for the CDR3: TGTGCCTGGAGTCACCCTGGACACCTTAACTATGGCTACACCTTC. The rearrangement uses TRBV30 and TRBJ1-2, with a tentative D call TRBD1 (5 bases). This CDR3 is 15 amino acids long. Germline V gives CDR1 GTSNPN, CDR2 SVGIG (reference sequence). Trimming shortened V by 2 bases and J by 1 base, and 14 bases separated the two germline ends.

This clone occurred a few times. The rearrangement links TRBV6-6 to TRBJ1-1; 9 nucleotides align to TRBD1. The CDR3 totals 14 residues. J lost 10 bases, V lost 5 bases, and 11 bases had no gene match. From germline, CDR1 is MNHNY and CDR2 SVGAGI (reference sequence). DNA of the CDR3: TGTGCCAGCAGTCCCCCAACAGGGGGCCGGCGAGCTTTCTTT. This codes for CASSPPTGGRRAFF.

This clone has only a few counts. The chain employs TRBV4-2 and TRBJ1-2, with 9 bases aligning to TRBD1. Germline assignment: CDR1 LGHNA and CDR2 YNFKEQ. The CDR3 covers 14 residues. J lost 8 bases, V lost 3 bases, and 7 bases had no gene match. CDR3 DNA: TGTGCCAGCAGCCAGGCGGGACAGGGCAAGGGCTACACCTTC. Its protein product is CASSQAGQGKGYTF.

J is TRBJ1-1 and V is TRBV7-3; the D gene is possibly TRBD1 (6 bases). The CDR3 has 14 amino acids. The V gene lost 6 bases and the J gene lost 1 base, with 12 bases spanning the gap. Germline values: CDR1 SGHTA, CDR2 FQGTGA. This CDR3 is CASRSTGPNTEAFF. CDR3 nucleotides: TGTGCCAGCAGATCCACAGGGCCGAACACTGAAGCTTTCTTT.

This chain joins TRBV7-9 and TRBJ2-7; D might be TRBD1 (6 bases). The germline gives CDR1 SEHNR, CDR2 FQNEAQ (reference sequence). This CDR3 region has 12 residues. Trimming stripped 5 bases from V and 4 bases from J, with 9 bases between. CDR3: CASSHTGYEQYF. CDR3 DNA: TGTGCCAGCAGCCATACAGGGTACGAGCAGTACTTC. The variable domain in full, with the rest retrieved from reference TRBV7-9 and TRBJ2-7, is DTGVSQNPRHKITKRGQNVTFRCDPISEHNRLYWYRQTLGQGPEFLTYFQNEAQLEKSRLLSDRFSAERPKGSFSTLEIQRTEQGDSAMYLCASSHTGYEQYFGPGTRLTVT.

V is TRBV5-1 and J is TRBJ1-2; D unclear. CDR1 SGHRS and CDR2 YFSETQ come from the germline V gene. Between the trimmed V and J ends, which lost 4 bases and 3 bases, there was a span of 16 bases. This CDR3 comprises 15 residues. DNA of the CDR3: TGCGCCAGCAGCATCAGAGCGGGTTTAGACTATGGCTACACCTTC. Translating gives CASSIRAGLDYGYTF.

This clone was recorded once. The J gene is TRBJ1-5, the V gene TRBV28, with 7 bases lining up with TRBD1. Germline V gene data show CDR1 as MDHEN and CDR2 as SYDVKM. The CDR3 spans 15 residues. J was trimmed by 0 bases and V by 6 bases; bases with no gene match: 5. CDR3 sequence reads: CASRTGQLSNQPQHF. DNA for the CDR3: TGTGCCAGCAGGACGGGACAGCTTAGCAATCAGCCCCAGCATTTT.

This clone was detected a few times. The chain joins TRBV9 to TRBJ1-1, with no clear D. Trimming shortened V by 4 bases and J by 0 bases, and 4 bases separated the two germline ends. The germline V gene has CDR1 SGDLS and CDR2 YYNGEE. This CDR3 contains 12 residues. CDR3 in amino acids: CASSIMNTEAFF. CDR3 in DNA: TGTGCCAGCAGCATTATGAACACTGAAGCTTTCTTT. The whole variable domain, filled in from reference TRBV9 and TRBJ1-1, reads DSGVTQTPKHLITATGQRVTLRCSPRSGDLSVYWYQQSLDQGLQFLIQYYNGEERAKGNILERFSAQQFPDLHSELNLSSLELGDSALYFCASSIMNTEAFFGQGTRLTVV.

In its sample, this clone was seen a few times. This sequence joins TRBV6-5 and TRBJ2-3; D is perhaps TRBD1 (6 bases). The CDR3 is made up of 13 amino acids. Per the germline V gene, CDR1 is MNHEY and CDR2 is SVGAGI. The ends were cut back, 8 bases at V and 1 base at J, with 10 bases in the middle. The CDR3 coding sequence is TGTGCCAGCGGGGGCAGGGGCACAGATACGCAGTATTTT. Its protein is CASGGRGTDTQYF.

The rearrangement uses TRBV10-2 and TRBJ2-3, with unresolved D. There are 12 residues in the CDR3. CDR1 is WSHSY, CDR2 SAAADI, per germline. V lost 7 bases to trimming and J lost 0 bases, with 5 bases between them. CDR3 sequence: CASKESTDTQYF. The CDR3 DNA is TGCGCCAGCAAGGAGAGCACAGATACGCAGTATTTT.

The chain joins TRBV7-2 to TRBJ2-5; 10 bases agree with TRBD2. The CDR3 runs 16 residues. V lost 0 bases and J lost 1; bases outside the gene matches: 2. From germline, CDR1 is SGHTA and CDR2 FQGNSA. The chain's CDR3 is CASSLAGTSVQETQYF. The CDR3 DNA sequence: TGTGCCAGCAGCTTAGCTGGGACTAGCGTCCAAGAGACCCAGTACTTC.

The rearrangement links TRBV30 to TRBJ1-1; possible D gene TRBD1, 5 bases. Between the trimmed V and J ends, which lost 3 bases and 4 bases, there was a span of 12 bases. CDR3 length: 13 amino acids. Germline V gene lookup returns CDR1 GTSNPN and CDR2 SVGIG (reference sequence). The CDR3 coding sequence is TGTGCCTGGAGCCGTTGGGGGGTCACTGAAGCTTTCTTT. This translates into CAWSRWGVTEAFF.